This T cell receptor (beta chain) was found in a study of T cells in Graves' hyperthyroidism and ophthalmopathy. Researchers amplified the TCR beta CDR3 regions from RNA transcripts. HTBI primers were employed in a first-round RT-PCR of the TCR CDR3. TCRdb reanalysed the multiplex PCR reads using MiXCR and keeps one entry per CDR3 protein. Among more than 500,000 distinct CDR3 sequences listed, roughly 15% were seen once. Points on this clonotype: No antigen is known for it.

V gave up 6 bases and J gave up 3 bases; unmatched junction bases: 10. This CDR3 is built from 16 residues. Germline CDR1 KGHSH, CDR2 LQKENI. Broader study findings: Blood held most thyroid clonotypes expanded above 0.001 frequency.

This chain joins TRBV18 and TRBJ2-3, with 9 bases identical to TRBD1. Sequencing used blood. This receptor was obtained from a woman aged 25 to 39 with Graves' ophthalmopathy. CDR3 DNA sequence: TGTGCCAGCTCGCTATATCCGGGACAGGGAACAGATACGCAGTATTTT. Its translation is CASSLYPGQGTDTQYF.